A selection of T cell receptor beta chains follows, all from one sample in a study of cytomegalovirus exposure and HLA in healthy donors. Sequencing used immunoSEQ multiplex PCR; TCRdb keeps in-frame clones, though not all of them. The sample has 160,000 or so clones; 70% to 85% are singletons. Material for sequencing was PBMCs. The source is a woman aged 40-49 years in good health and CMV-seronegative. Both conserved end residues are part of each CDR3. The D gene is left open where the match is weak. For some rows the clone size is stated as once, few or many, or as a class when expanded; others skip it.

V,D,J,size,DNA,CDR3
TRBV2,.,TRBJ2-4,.,TGTGCCAGCAGTCCCACCCAGGGTAGTAGAAACATTCAGTACTTC,CASSPTQGSRNIQYF
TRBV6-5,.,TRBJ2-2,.,TGTGCCAGCAGGGGCGTCGGGGAGCTGTTTTTT,CASRGVGELFF
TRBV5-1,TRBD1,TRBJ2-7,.,TGCGCCAGCAGCTCCGGGACAGGGATCCACTACGAGCAGTACTTC,CASSSGTGIHYEQYF
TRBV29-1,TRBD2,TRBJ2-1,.,TGCAGCGTAGGGACTAGTAGTTATGAGCAGTTCTTC,CSVGTSSYEQFF
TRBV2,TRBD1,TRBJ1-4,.,TGTGCCAGCAGGCCAGGGGGCTCGGTATTACGTGAAAAACTGTTTTTT,CASRPGGSVLREKLFF
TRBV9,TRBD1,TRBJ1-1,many,TGTGCCAGCAGCCCCTGGACAGGGCCGAACACTGAAGCTTTCTTT,CASSPWTGPNTEAFF
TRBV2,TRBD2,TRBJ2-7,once,TGTGCCAGCAGAAGGCTAGCGGGGGCCTACGAGCAGTACTTC,CASRRLAGAYEQYF
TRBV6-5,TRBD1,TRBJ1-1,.,TGTGCCAGCAGTGATCGTCAGGGGGCCACTGAAGCTTTCTTT,CASSDRQGATEAFF
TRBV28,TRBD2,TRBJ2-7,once,TGTGCCAGCAGTTTCGGGCCAGAACTAGCGCGGTACTTC,CASSFGPELARYF
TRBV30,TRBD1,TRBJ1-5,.,TGTGCCTGGACACGGACAGGGGCCTTCAATCAGCCCCAGCATTTT,CAWTRTGAFNQPQHF
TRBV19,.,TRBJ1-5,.,TGTGCCAGTAACCAGTGGGGGCTGGAGCCCCAGCATTTT,CASNQWGLEPQHF
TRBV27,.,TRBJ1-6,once,TGTGCCAGCAGTTTTGAGCGTTCACCCCTCCACTTT,CASSFERSPLHF
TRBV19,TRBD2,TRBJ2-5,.,TGTGCCAGTAGTAGAAGGACTAGCGGGGGCCGAATGGAGACCCAGTACTTC,CASSRRTSGGRMETQYF
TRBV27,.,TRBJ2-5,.,TGTGCCAGCAGTTTATCCGCCGTGGGGAGCAGCCGTCAAGAGACCCAGTACTTC,CASSLSAVGSSRQETQYF
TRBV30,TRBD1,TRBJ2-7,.,TGTGCCTGGAGTGGACAGGGTGACGAGCAGTACTTC,CAWSGQGDEQYF
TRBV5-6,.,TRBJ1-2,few,TGTGCCAGCAGCTTGGAAGTTGGGAGCCGATATGGCTACACCTTC,CASSLEVGSRYGYTF
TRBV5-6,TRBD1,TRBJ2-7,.,TGTGCCAGCAGCTCGTTGGGGACAGTCCACCTCGAGCAGTACTTC,CASSSLGTVHLEQYF
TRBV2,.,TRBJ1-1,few,TGTGCCAGCAGTGAAGACAGAGGGATGAACACTGAAGCTTTCTTT,CASSEDRGMNTEAFF
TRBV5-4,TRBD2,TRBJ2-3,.,TGTGCCAGCAGCCCTAGCGGGGTCCTCACAGATACGCAGTATTTT,CASSPSGVLTDTQYF
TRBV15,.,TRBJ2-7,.,TGTGCCACCAGCAGTTCGTGGGCATACCAAAACTACGAGCAGTACTTC,CATSSSWAYQNYEQYF
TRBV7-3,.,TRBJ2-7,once,TGTGCCAGCAGCTGGGGGCGGCCGGGGTCCTACGAGCAGTACTTC,CASSWGRPGSYEQYF
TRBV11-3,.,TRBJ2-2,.,TGTGCCAGCAGCTCCTTAGGGAGTGGCGGGGAGCTGTTTTTT,CASSSLGSGGELFF
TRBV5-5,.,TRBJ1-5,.,TGTGCCAGCAGCCCCCAGGGTGTTGGCAATCAGCCCCAGCATTTT,CASSPQGVGNQPQHF
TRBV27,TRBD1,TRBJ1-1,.,TGTGCCAGCAGTTTAGGACAGGGCCACACTGAAGCTTTCTTT,CASSLGQGHTEAFF
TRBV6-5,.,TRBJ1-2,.,TGTGCCAGCAGTTACGGAGGGGCCTATGGCTACACCTTC,CASSYGGAYGYTF
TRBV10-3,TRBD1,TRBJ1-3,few,TGTGCCATCAGTGGGACAGGGGGCAAGGACACCATATATTTT,CAISGTGGKDTIYF
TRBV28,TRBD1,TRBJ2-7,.,TGTGCCAGCAGCCCAGGGGGACAGGGGTTCTACGAGCAGTACTTC,CASSPGGQGFYEQYF
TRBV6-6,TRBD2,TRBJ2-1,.,TGTGCCAGCAGTAATGGGAGATCCGGGACTAGCGGGCAGCAGTTCTTC,CASSNGRSGTSGQQFF
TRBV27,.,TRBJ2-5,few,TGTGCCAGCAGTTTACGGAGGGAAAGACAAGAGACCCAGTACTTC,CASSLRRERQETQYF
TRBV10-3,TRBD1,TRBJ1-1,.,TGTGCCATCAGTGTACAGAGGGACAGGGCTGAAGCTTTCTTT,CAISVQRDRAEAFF
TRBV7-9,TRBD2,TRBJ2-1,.,TGTGCCAGCAGTCAGCGGACTAGCGGGAGTTTAAATGAGCAGTTCTTC,CASSQRTSGSLNEQFF
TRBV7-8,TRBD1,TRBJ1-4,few,TGTGCCAGCAGCGGGGGGACAGGGTTCAATGAAAAACTGTTTTTT,CASSGGTGFNEKLFF
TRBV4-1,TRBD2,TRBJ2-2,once,TGCGCCAGCAGCCCCCTAGCGGGGGCCGGGGAGCTGTTTTTT,CASSPLAGAGELFF
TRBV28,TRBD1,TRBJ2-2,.,TGTGCCAGCAGTTTAATCGGGACAGGGGACACCGGGGAGCTGTTTTTT,CASSLIGTGDTGELFF
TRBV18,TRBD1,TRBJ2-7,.,TGTGCCAGCTCACCCGGGACAGGGTACGAGCAGTACTTC,CASSPGTGYEQYF
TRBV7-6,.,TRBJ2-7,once,TGTGCCAGCAGCCCAGGAGGTGTAAGGGGGTATAGCGAGCAGTACTTC,CASSPGGVRGYSEQYF
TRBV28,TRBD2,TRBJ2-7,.,TGTGCCAGCAGTCAGGATCGCGGACTAGCGGAGTACTTC,CASSQDRGLAEYF